This T cell receptor (beta chain) was obtained from a study of shared clonotypes between healthy human individuals (dated by TCRdb to 2018 to 2021). For the study in its entirety: Three men and a couple of women, aged 18 to 49 years, made up the cohort. For each donor, CD4 naive and CD4 memory were each run on three plates, CD8 naive on two plates, and CD8 memory on one plate. To estimate repertoire size and how much clonotypes are shared between individuals, the study performed deep sequencing of blood TCR repertoires from a handful of healthy adults. Different laboratories and diverse techniques were used to prepare libraries and sequence TCR repertoires, to increase sequencing depth and limit assay-specific biases. Per donor, leukapheresis produced somewhere between about 0.85 and 9.5 billion PBMCs. The paper's findings and limits, for the study overall: Pairwise subsampling indicated that sequencing depth was expected to affect the degree of clonotype sharing among donors. Naive subsets generally had larger estimated clonotype richness than memory subsets did. Because the study included a small number of donors, the genetic and exposure-history diversity represented was limited. Sampling was restricted to blood, and TCR repertoires in tissue are likely to differ from TCR repertoires in blood. Clonotypes shared by all four sorted-subset donors showed higher generation probabilities than non-shared clonotypes. Incomplete sequencing was indicated by rarefaction of sorted-subset datasets, despite the large sequencing depth. When a handful of donors were compared, the shared fraction of clonotypes was about 5.5% for naive CD4, 3.5% to 4% for naive CD8, about 2.4% for memory CD4, and approximately 0.4% for memory CD8.

Healthy HIV-negative adults with no recently reported acute infections or vaccinations were included as donors. Only Caucasian adults living in Nashville, Tennessee, USA were represented among the donors. CD4+ T cells were enriched through magnetic negative selection, after which naive cells were positively selected on CD45RA and the remaining negative fraction served as the memory subset. After blood collection by leukapheresis, PBMCs were isolated using Ficoll-Histopaque density gradient centrifugation and then cryopreserved in the vapor phase of liquid nitrogen. Analytical flow cytometry was used to check the purity and quantity of every magnetically sorted T cell population. Genomic DNA was isolated from each sorted fraction and quantified by UV absorbance on a Nanodrop 2000c. CDR1 and CDR2, looked up from the germline V gene, are SGHRS and YFSETQ. Cut back by 0 bases and 3 bases, the V and J ends lie 13 bases apart. The CDR3 runs 15 residues from the cysteine to the phenylalanine. This entry keeps only the CDR3 DNA: 45 bases, framed from base 1.

In the case of this clone: Its antigen specificity is not known. No base quality values were provided; no much bigger clone lies one nucleotide off.

Using the deep immunoSEQ assay, multiplex PCR amplified TCR CDR3 regions from genomic DNA. Genomic DNA extracted from each cell subset was distributed evenly over all wells of several immunoSEQ 96-well plates, and each plate served as one replicate. For sorted subsets, 150 to 250 ng of genomic DNA, equivalent to some 33,000 T cell genomes, went into each replicate PCR. The purified libraries were quantified using a Qubit 3.0 fluorometer, sized with a Bioanalyzer 2100, and then quantified again using the KAPA Library Quantification kit. Every immunoSEQ 96-well plate was sequenced on a separate single-read 150-cycle Illumina NextSeq 550 flow cell. Per the authors' processing: Because the immunoSEQ output held only junctional sequences and lacked quality scores, the filtering could not match the filtering applied to full-length reads. Sequences were annotated with PyIR, a Python wrapper for IgBLAST v1.9, using IMGT germline references to assign V/J genes and CDR3. Reads with weak V/J assignments (E-value above 1e-6), missing CDR3, stop codons, out-of-frame junctions, or ambiguous translated residues were removed. A V3J clonotype was defined by an identical inferred V gene, J gene, and CDR3 amino acid sequence. Percentage overlap between repertoires was computed as shared unique clonotypes divided by the size of the smaller repertoire. Richness of each repertoire was evaluated using RTK rarefaction, the Chao1 estimator, and Recon v2.1 estimates of unobserved clonotypes. For all TCRbeta clonotypes obtained by the gDNA method from a handful of donors, generation probabilities were computed with OLGA. The table comes from immuneACCESS by way of TCRdb, which keeps in-frame sequences with V and J called. Part of the clones is missing from these tables; in studies checked, under half for an unresolved V gene and the rest for unknown reasons. From that table come the V and J calls and clone size; the DNA was used to work out D and trimming. The sample data list 1.5 million to 1.9 million clones, and 95% to 99% of these were observed just once. Around 0.45% of the sample is taken by the ten largest.

The sequencing input was naive CD4+ T cells sorted from blood. Sample cell subset or site, as interpreted from the label and publication: CD45RA+ positively selected. This receptor chain uses TRBV5-1 and TRBJ2-7; the D gene is perhaps TRBD1, from 6 matching bases. This clonotype was sampled from a man under 40 in good health. The CDR3 protein sequence reads: CASSLAPGVIYEQYF. The nucleotide sequence reads TGCGCCAGCAGCTTGGCCCCAGGGGTAATCTACGAGCAGTACTTC.